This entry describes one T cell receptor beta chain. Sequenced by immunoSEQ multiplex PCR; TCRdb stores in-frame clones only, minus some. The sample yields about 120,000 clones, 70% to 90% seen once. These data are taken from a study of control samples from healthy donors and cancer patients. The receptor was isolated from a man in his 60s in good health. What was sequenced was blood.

In nucleotides, the CDR3 is TGTGCCAGCAGCCCAGGACAGGGGAGGGGTGGTGATAGCAATCAGCCCCAGCATTTT. This translates into CASSPGQGRGGDSNQPQHF. The V gene is TRBV7-2, the J gene TRBJ1-5; 9 nucleotides align to TRBD1. Losses at the gene ends were 5 bases for V and 0 bases for J; bases not matched to a gene: 14. Germline CDR1 and CDR2: SGHTA and FQGNSA. CDR3 size: 19 residues.